This T cell receptor beta chain was sequenced for a study of cytomegalovirus exposure and HLA in healthy donors. Whole-study results and caveats: Rare TCR sequences dominated, though some public TCRs recurred in many donors.

Details on this clone: Its antigen is not identified.

Deletions cut 3 bases from V and 8 bases from J, with 14 bases between. This CDR3 is 14 amino acids long. The germline gives CDR1 SGHTA, CDR2 FQGTGA. The PCR ran on 60 Vbeta and 13 Jbeta primers. Authors' analysis steps: There were around 77 million unique TCR beta chains by a later count, and some 10 million of them were shared. Only in-frame clones appear in the TCRdb table, and some are missing; sequencing was by immunoSEQ multiplex PCR. V and J calls and clone size are given by that table; D and trimming were obtained from the DNA. This sample has some 110,000 clones; about 80% occur once, and the top ten carry roughly 6.2%.

The V gene is TRBV7-3, the J gene TRBJ2-4; TRBD1 might be the D (5 bases). Sequencing was carried out using PBMCs. The receptor comes from a man between 60 and 70 years old in good health and CMV-seropositive. CDR3 sequence reads: CASSFGHPSDIQYF. CDR3 sequence (DNA): TGTGCCAGCAGCTTCGGACACCCCTCCGACATTCAGTACTTC.